Described below is a single TCR beta chain sequence and its context. This sample was included in a study of blood T cells in healthy people across ages. The CDR3 loop spans 17 amino acids. Per the germline V gene, CDR1 is SQVTM and CDR2 is ANQGSEA. V was pared by 6 bases and J by 0 bases, with 23 bases between. A sample-barcoded 5' primer and a J-beta primer mix were used in a second PCR of about 6 to 11 cycles. CDR3-containing paired-end reads numbered at least 2.5 million in each sample. One entry per CDR3 protein, called by TCRdb with MiXCR from the 5' RACE reads. The data contain some 730,000 distinct CDR3 sequences, roughly 20% of them singletons. Each donor's blood draw was ten milliliters of peripheral blood.

The source is a man in his 70s in good health. Source material: blood. V is TRBV29-1 and J is TRBJ1-1; D might be TRBD1 (5 bases). In DNA form, the CDR3 reads TGCAGCGTATCCGGGACGGCGGATCGGTTGATGAACACTGAAGCTTTCTTT. Its translation: CSVSGTADRLMNTEAFF.